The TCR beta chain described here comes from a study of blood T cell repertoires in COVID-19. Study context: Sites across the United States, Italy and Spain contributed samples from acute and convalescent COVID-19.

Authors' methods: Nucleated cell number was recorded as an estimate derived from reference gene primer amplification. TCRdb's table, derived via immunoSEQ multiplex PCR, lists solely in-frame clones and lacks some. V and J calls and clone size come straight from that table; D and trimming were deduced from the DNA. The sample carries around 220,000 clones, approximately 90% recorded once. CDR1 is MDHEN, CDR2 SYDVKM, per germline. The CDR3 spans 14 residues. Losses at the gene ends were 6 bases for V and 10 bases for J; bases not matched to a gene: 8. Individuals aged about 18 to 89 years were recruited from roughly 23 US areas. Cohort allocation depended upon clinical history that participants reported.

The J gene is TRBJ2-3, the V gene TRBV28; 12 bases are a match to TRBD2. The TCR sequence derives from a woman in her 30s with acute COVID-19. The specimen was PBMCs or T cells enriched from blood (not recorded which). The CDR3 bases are TGTGCCAGCAGCCCTGGACTAGCGGGGTCCGCGCAGTATTTT. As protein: CASSPGLAGSAQYF.